The clone carrying this TCR beta chain was recorded a few times. The target antigen is unknown. These data belong to a study of T cell repertoires in cytomegalovirus infection. Whole-study context: CMV epitopes, recently identified HLA-C-restricted and well-studied HLA-B-restricted, were used.

Findings and limits, study-wide: Dominating the ex vivo response were TCR beta clonotypes that were CMV-specific and HLA-C-restricted. Summed frequency of shared TCR beta families picked out CMV carriers who also had the relevant HLA.

TCRdb called the reads again in MiXCR, with one record for every CDR3 protein. The table records approximately 990,000 distinct CDR3 sequences, roughly 30% of them present only once. The ends were cut back, 3 bases at V and 4 bases at J, with 18 bases in the middle. CDR3 length equals 16 residues. Germline CDR1 SGHNT, CDR2 YYREEE (reference sequence). This sequence joins TRBV5-4 and TRBJ2-3, with a possible D match to TRBD2 (5 bases). Specimen: cultured CD8+ T cells from PBMCs, collected from culture after CMV antigen stimulation. This sequence originates from a human donor in good health (CMV status not recorded). Some clones in this sample may be carry-over from other donors' samples. The CDR3 is CASSSSHLAEPDTQYF. In nucleotides, the CDR3 is TGTGCCAGCAGCTCTTCTCATCTAGCCGAGCCAGATACGCAGTATTTT.